Each of the 19 T cell receptor beta chains below was sequenced from the same sample in a study of shared clonotypes between healthy human individuals. TCRdb keeps only in-frame clones here, not all; method: immunoSEQ multiplex PCR. The sample yields some 550,000 clones, around 97% seen once. The sequenced material came from naive CD4+ T cells sorted from blood. Subset in this sample: CD45RA+ positively selected. The receptor source for this set is a woman in her twenties or thirties in good health.

This chain uses TRBV5-1 with TRBJ2-3, with 8 bases lining up with TRBD2. The CDR3 is made up of 16 amino acids. V was pared by 4 bases and J by 0 bases, with 7 bases of the junction left unmatched. Germline V gives CDR1 SGHRS, CDR2 YFSETQ. The DNA of the CDR3 is TGCGCCAGCAGCGGGGGGGCTAGCGGGAGCACAGATACGCAGTATTTT. Amino acid sequence: CASSGGASGSTDTQYF.

This chain links TRBV7-9 with TRBJ2-7, with D unclear. Trimming stripped 0 bases from V and 2 bases from J, with 14 bases between. Germline CDR1 SEHNR, CDR2 FQNEAQ (reference sequence). This CDR3 comprises 16 residues. The DNA of the CDR3 is TGTGCCAGCAGCTTAGCGCTAGGGCGGATACCCTACGAGCAGTACTTC. Its translation is CASSLALGRIPYEQYF.

V usage is TRBV4-2 and J usage is TRBJ2-3; the D call may be TRBD1 or TRBD2 (5 bases each). This CDR3 region has 16 residues. Germline-derived CDR1 and CDR2 are LGHNA and YNFKEQ. The V gene lost 0 bases and the J gene lost 6 bases, with 16 bases spanning the gap. CDR3 protein: CASSQDSGTRYDTQYF. The CDR3 nucleotides read TGTGCCAGCAGCCAAGATTCGGGGACCCGCTACGATACGCAGTATTTT.

The chain links TRBV5-4 to TRBJ2-1, with TRBD2 identical over 9 bases. The CDR3 is 16 amino acids. V lost 4 bases and J lost 2; bases outside the gene matches: 7. Germline CDR1 reads SGHNT; CDR2 reads YYREEE (reference sequence). The CDR3 DNA reads as TGTGCCAGCAGCCGCAGTAGCGGGAGAACCTACAATGAGCAGTTCTTC. This sequence encodes CASSRSSGRTYNEQFF.

This clone has only one observation. The V gene is TRBV28, the J gene TRBJ2-3, with D uncertain. The V end was cut by 3 bases, the J end by 2 bases, with 9 bases between. The CDR3 is 14 amino acids. Germline V lookup: CDR1 MDHEN, CDR2 SYDVKM. This CDR3 reads CASSLAQVTDTQYF. The DNA of the CDR3 is TGTGCCAGCAGTTTGGCTCAGGTCACAGATACGCAGTATTTT.

With regard to this clone: One junction end disagrees with the germline gene, perhaps due to a read error. V and J are TRBV18 and TRBJ2-5, with D perhaps assigned TRBD1 or TRBD2 (5 bases each). The germline V gene has CDR1 KGHSH and CDR2 LQKENI. The CDR3 extends over 14 amino acids. DNA of the CDR3: TGTGCCAGTTCACCGAGGGACGCCCAAGAGACCCAGTACTTC. Amino acids: CASSPRDAQETQYF.

This clone was seen a handful of times. This chain links TRBV11-2 with TRBJ1-4; D is unresolved. Trimming stripped 2 bases from V and 6 bases from J, with 13 bases between. CDR1 is SGHAT, CDR2 FQNNGV, per germline. The CDR3 is made up of 15 amino acids. The CDR3 reads CASSLLRELDEKLFF. The CDR3 DNA is TGTGCCAGCAGCTTACTAAGGGAATTAGATGAAAAACTGTTTTTT.

The CDR3 nucleotides read TGTGCCAGCAGCCAAGACTTCGCTAACTATGGCTACACCTTC. This translates into CASSQDFANYGYTF. The chain employs TRBV14 and TRBJ1-2; D remains unclear. Germline V lookup: CDR1 SGHDN, CDR2 FVKESK. The V and J ends lost 0 bases and 0 bases respectively, with 5 bases between them. The CDR3 sequence is 14 residues long.

The chain joins TRBV11-2 to TRBJ1-5; D unclear. This CDR3 spans 14 amino acids. Germline CDR1 reads SGHAT; CDR2 reads FQNNGV. Trimming left V 1 base short and J 4 bases short, with 8 bases between. The CDR3 DNA sequence: TGTGCCAGCAGCTTAGGTTGGGGAAATCAGCCCCAGCATTTT. Translating it yields CASSLGWGNQPQHF.

The genes are TRBV4-2 and TRBJ2-1; D remains unclear. V was trimmed by 0 bases and J by 4 bases, leaving 16 bases between them. CDR1 is LGHNA and CDR2 is YNFKEQ in the germline V gene. The CDR3 is 17 residues long. The CDR3 region has the DNA TGTGCCAGCAGCCAAGAAAATTCGGAGAACCGATACAATGAGCAGTTCTTC. Translating gives CASSQENSENRYNEQFF.

The rearrangement joins TRBV6-5 to TRBJ1-2, with a weak D call TRBD1 (5 bases). This CDR3 spans 15 amino acids. V lost 1 base, J lost 6 bases, and 15 bases lay in between. Per germline, CDR1 MNHEY and CDR2 SVGAGI. CDR3 coding DNA: TGTGCCAGCAGTTACTTAAGTCGGGGGATGGATGGCTACACCTTC. Protein product: CASSYLSRGMDGYTF.

This chain connects TRBV9 to TRBJ1-5; D is undetermined. This CDR3 spans 14 amino acids. CDR1 is SGDLS and CDR2 is YYNGEE in the germline V gene. V dropped 1 base and J dropped 7 bases, with 12 bases sitting between them. The CDR3 reads CASSVSPDGQPQHF. CDR3 nucleotides: TGTGCCAGCAGCGTATCCCCGGACGGGCAGCCCCAGCATTTT.

The chain carries TRBV14 and TRBJ2-1; TRBD1 might be the D (7 bases). The CDR3 consists of 14 residues. V shed 7 bases and J shed 2 bases, with 12 bases lying between them. Germline lookup yields CDR1 SGHDN and CDR2 FVKESK. The CDR3 bases are TGTGCCAGCACCCAGGGGGGTACCTACAATGAGCAGTTCTTC. This codes for CASTQGGTYNEQFF.

Only one count was recorded for this clone. The V call is TRBV6-6, the J call TRBJ2-7; 11 bases are shared with TRBD2. The CDR3 has 15 amino acids. V trimming: 5 bases; J trimming: 1 base; junction bases outside the gene matches: 4. The germline V gene has CDR1 MNHNY and CDR2 SVGAGI (reference sequence). The CDR3 DNA reads TGTGCCAGCAGTATTAGACTAGCGGGATCCTACGAGCAGTACTTC. Amino acid sequence: CASSIRLAGSYEQYF.

The rearrangement uses TRBV10-3 and TRBJ2-1; a weak D match, TRBD1 (7 bases). Germline lookup yields CDR1 ENHRY and CDR2 SYGVKD. This CDR3 contains 14 residues. The V end lost 2 bases, the J end lost 4 bases, and 9 bases lay between the germline ends. The CDR3 here is CAISEPGGYNEQFF. Written as DNA, the CDR3 is TGTGCCATCAGTGAGCCAGGGGGGTACAATGAGCAGTTCTTC.

In regard to this clone: The same CDR3 arises from other DNA sequences in this sample as well. V is TRBV29-1 and J is TRBJ2-7, with D tentatively TRBD1 or TRBD2 (5 bases each). The CDR3 is 12 residues long. The ends were cut back, 7 bases at V and 3 bases at J, with 13 bases in the middle. Germline CDR1 is SQVTM and CDR2 is ANQGSEA. CDR3 residues: CSARRGGYEQYF. Written as DNA, the CDR3 is TGCAGCGCTCGGCGTGGGGGCTACGAGCAGTACTTC.

This chain uses TRBV6-6 with TRBJ2-7; D is uncertain. This CDR3 region has 11 residues. V lost 9 bases and J 7 bases, leaving 13 bases between the germline ends. Germline values: CDR1 MNHNY, CDR2 SVGAGI (reference sequence). The CDR3 coding sequence is TGTGCCAGTCGATTCCGCTTGGAGCAGTACTTC. This codes for CASRFRLEQYF.

In DNA, the CDR3 is TGTGCCAGCAGCCAGGGTCGGAACACTGAAGCTTTCTTT. Translation gives CASSQGRNTEAFF. The chain employs TRBV14 and TRBJ1-1; no firm D call. This CDR3 spans 13 amino acids. Germline V gene data show CDR1 as SGHDN and CDR2 as FVKESK. The V end lost 3 bases, the J end lost 1 base, and 6 bases lay between the germline ends.

The V call is TRBV11-2, the J call TRBJ1-3; D is undetermined. Germline loops: CDR1 SGHAT, CDR2 FQNNGV. Trimming removed 4 bases from V and 0 bases from J, with 10 bases in between. The CDR3 is 15 residues long. DNA of the CDR3: TGTGCCAGCAGCTCTGGCCGCAGCTCTGGAAACACCATATATTTT. Encoded protein: CASSSGRSSGNTIYF.